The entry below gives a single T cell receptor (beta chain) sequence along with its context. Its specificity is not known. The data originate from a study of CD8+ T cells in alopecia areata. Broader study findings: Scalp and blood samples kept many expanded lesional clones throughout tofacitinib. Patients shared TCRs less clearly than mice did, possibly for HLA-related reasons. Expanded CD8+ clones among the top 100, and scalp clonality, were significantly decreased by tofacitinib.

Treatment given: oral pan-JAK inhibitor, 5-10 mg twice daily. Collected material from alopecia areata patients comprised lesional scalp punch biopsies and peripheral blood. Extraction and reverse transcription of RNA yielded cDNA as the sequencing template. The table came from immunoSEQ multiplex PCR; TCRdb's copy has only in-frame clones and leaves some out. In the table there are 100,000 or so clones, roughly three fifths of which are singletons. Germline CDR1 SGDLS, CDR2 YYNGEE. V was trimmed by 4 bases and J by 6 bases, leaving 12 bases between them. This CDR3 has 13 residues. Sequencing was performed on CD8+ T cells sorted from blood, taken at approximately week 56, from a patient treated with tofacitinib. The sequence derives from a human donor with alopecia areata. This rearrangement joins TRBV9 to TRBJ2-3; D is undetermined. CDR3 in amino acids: CASSPEFRDTQYF. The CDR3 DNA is TGTGCCAGCAGCCCTGAGTTTAGGGATACGCAGTATTTT.